These 13 T cell receptor beta chains were sequenced from one sample in a study of post-analysis software for immune sequencing data. Study results and caveats: There were roughly five TRBV segments more frequent in patients than controls, and TRBV5-6, TRBV5-1 and TRBV20-1 were among them.

Carried by the TCR beta cDNA libraries were unique molecular identifiers. TCRdb fed the PCR reads into MiXCR, producing one record per CDR3 protein. The sample has about 400,000 distinct CDR3 sequences, approximately 38% seen once; the top ten hold roughly 12%. No antigen is known for these receptors. The source material was blood. These receptors originate from a girl between 10 and 17 years old with multiple sclerosis.

This chain joins TRBV9 and TRBJ2-7, with D tentatively TRBD2 (6 bases). Germline V gives CDR1 SGDLS, CDR2 YYNGEE. Trimming removed 0 bases from V and 4 bases from J, with 11 bases in between. CDR3 length: 14 residues. DNA for the CDR3: TGTGCCAGCAGCGTAGGGTGGGGGGAGTACGAGCAGTACTTC. This gives the protein CASSVGWGEYEQYF.

The chain is built from TRBV6-5 and TRBJ1-6; D not certain. The CDR3 sequence is 12 residues long. Trimming pared 6 bases from V and 7 bases from J, leaving 7 bases between. CDR1 is MNHEY and CDR2 is SVGAGI in the germline V gene. In DNA form, the CDR3 reads TGTGCCAGCAGCCGTCGGAATTCACCCCTCCACTTT. Translation gives CASSRRNSPLHF.

The gene calls are TRBV12-3 or TRBV12-4 and TRBJ1-5, with TRBD1 identical over 9 bases. After removal of 4 bases from V and 9 bases from J, the junction contained 4 bases not matched to a gene. CDR3 length: 13 residues. The CDR3 bases are TGTGCCAGCAGTTACGGGACAGGGAGGCCCCAGCATTTT. Amino acid sequence: CASSYGTGRPQHF.

V usage is TRBV5-1 and J usage is TRBJ2-7; 7 bases are shared with TRBD1. The CDR3 runs 15 residues. Germline CDR1 SGHRS, CDR2 YFSETQ. V was pared by 4 bases and J by 0 bases, with 7 bases of the junction left unmatched. Here the CDR3 reads CASSPGTASSYEQYF. The CDR3 DNA reads TGCGCCAGCAGCCCAGGGACAGCGAGCTCCTACGAGCAGTACTTC.

This clonotype was found a few times. The chain recombines TRBV7-9 with TRBJ2-1; 10 nucleotides agree with TRBD2. Germline assignment: CDR1 SEHNR and CDR2 FQNEAQ (reference sequence). The CDR3 sequence is 16 residues long. Losses at the gene ends were 1 base for V and 10 bases for J; bases not matched to a gene: 10. The CDR3: CASSLVVTSGPREQFF. The CDR3 bases are TGTGCCAGCAGCTTAGTCGTGACTAGCGGGCCTCGGGAGCAGTTCTTC.

V gene TRBV7-9 combines with J gene TRBJ2-2; 7 bases agree with TRBD2. Trimming removed 7 bases from V and 5 bases from J; junction bases left unmatched: 4. Per germline, CDR1 SEHNR and CDR2 FQNEAQ (reference sequence). The CDR3 runs 13 residues. CDR3 protein: CASTDGGTGELFF. DNA for the CDR3: TGTGCCAGCACCGACGGGGGGACCGGGGAGCTGTTTTTT.

This chain links TRBV29-1 with TRBJ1-2, with D possibly matching TRBD1 (5 bases). Germline CDR1 and CDR2: SQVTM and ANQGSEA. CDR3 length: 13 amino acids. V was pared by 4 bases and J by 0 bases, with 9 bases between. DNA for the CDR3: TGCAGCGTTGGTCGGGGCTCTAACTATGGCTACACCTTC. Protein product: CSVGRGSNYGYTF.

The chain employs TRBV5-1 and TRBJ1-1; 7 bases align to TRBD1. This CDR3 contains 15 residues. Trimming removed 6 bases from V and 4 bases from J; junction bases left unmatched: 12. Germline V gene data show CDR1 as SGHRS and CDR2 as YFSETQ. The CDR3 bases are TGCGCCAGCAACTTCGGACAGGCCCTCCCCACTGAAGCTTTCTTT. Translation: CASNFGQALPTEAFF.

V and J are TRBV19 and TRBJ1-4; the D is unclear. V gave up 10 bases and J gave up 4 bases, with 16 bases separating them. Germline-derived CDR1 and CDR2 are LNHDA and SQIVND (reference sequence). The CDR3 is made up of 14 amino acids. CDR3 DNA: TGTGCCACTTCGACCGGCCGTAGTAATGAAAAACTGTTTTTT. Its translation is CATSTGRSNEKLFF.

The J gene is TRBJ2-7, the V gene TRBV15; 9 bases are a match to TRBD1. Losses at the gene ends were 1 base for V and 3 bases for J; bases not matched to a gene: 7. The germline gives CDR1 LNHNV, CDR2 YYDKDF (reference sequence). This CDR3 spans 16 amino acids. CDR3 nucleotide sequence: TGTGCCACCAGCAGAGCCGGGACAGGGATTCTCTACGAGCAGTACTTC. It encodes CATSRAGTGILYEQYF. Combining the CDR3 with reference TRBV15 and TRBJ2-7 gives the whole variable domain DAMVIQNPRYQVTQFGKPVTLSCSQTLNHNVMYWYQQKSSQAPKLLFHYYDKDFNNEADTPDNFQSRRPNTSFCFLDIRSPGLGDTAMYLCATSRAGTGILYEQYFGPGTRLTVT.

This clonotype occurred a few times. This chain links TRBV7-6 with TRBJ1-2; D is unresolved. This CDR3 spans 16 amino acids. Germline V gives CDR1 SGHVS, CDR2 FNYEAQ. V shed 0 bases and J shed 0 bases, with 11 bases lying between them. The CDR3 here is CASSLARLPSNYGYTF. CDR3 DNA: TGTGCCAGCAGCTTAGCGCGGCTGCCCTCTAACTATGGCTACACCTTC.

The genes are TRBV4-1 and TRBJ1-1, with D unresolved. The CDR3 contains 16 residues. Germline values: CDR1 MGHRA, CDR2 YSYEKL. V lost 2 bases and J lost 4, with 17 bases in between. Here the CDR3 DNA reads TGCGCCAGCAGCCAAACCCCAATATTCCGGGGCACTGAAGCTTTCTTT. The encoded protein is CASSQTPIFRGTEAFF.

The table lists this clonotype with a few counts. The chain uses TRBV12-3 or TRBV12-4 and TRBJ1-5, with D hard to call. The CDR3 contains 15 residues. The ends were cut back, 3 bases at V and 1 base at J, with 10 bases in the middle. In DNA, the CDR3 is TGTGCCAGCAGTTTTGGCCTTACCAGCAATCAGCCCCAGCATTTT. This encodes CASSFGLTSNQPQHF.